A single sample gave rise to the 14 T cell receptor beta chains below, sequenced in a study of blood T cell repertoires in COVID-19. TCRdb's table, derived via immunoSEQ multiplex PCR, lists solely in-frame clones and lacks some. The data hold about 110,000 clones, with approximately 83% observed a single time. The sequenced sample was peripheral blood. These receptors were taken from a woman aged 65 to 85 with acute or convalescent COVID-19.

The J gene is TRBJ2-3, the V gene TRBV2; TRBD1 agrees at 12 bases. Germline V gene sequence: CDR1 SNHLY, CDR2 FYNNEI. V trimming: 6 bases; J trimming: 5 bases; junction bases outside the gene matches: 3. The CDR3 is 14 amino acids. The CDR3 nucleotides are TGTGCCAGCAGCTGGGACAGGGGGCAAGATACGCAGTATTTT. Amino acid sequence: CASSWDRGQDTQYF.

CDR3 residues: CASSLDGRQPYGYTF. The CDR3 DNA reads TGTGCCAGCAGCTTAGACGGCCGACAGCCCTATGGCTACACCTTC. This chain connects TRBV7-9 to TRBJ1-2; tentatively, D is TRBD1 (5 bases). Germline CDR1 and CDR2: SEHNR and FQNEAQ (reference sequence). This CDR3 has 15 residues. V was clipped by 1 base and J by 4 bases, with 13 bases between them. Using reference TRBV7-9 and TRBJ1-2 for the parts outside the CDR3, the full variable domain is DTGVSQNPRHKITKRGQNVTFRCDPISEHNRLYWYRQTLGQGPEFLTYFQNEAQLEKSRLLSDRFSAERPKGSFSTLEIQRTEQGDSAMYLCASSLDGRQPYGYTFGSGTRLTVV.

This chain uses TRBV5-5 with TRBJ1-6; 10 nucleotides align to TRBD1. The CDR3 has 15 amino acids. V gave up 5 bases and J gave up 10 bases; unmatched junction bases: 9. Germline CDR1 reads SGHKS; CDR2 reads YYEKEE (reference sequence). The CDR3 reads CASRREGTGASPLHF. The CDR3 DNA follows: TGTGCCAGCAGGAGAGAAGGGACAGGGGCCTCACCCCTCCACTTT. Variable domain in full (rest from reference TRBV5-5 and TRBJ1-6): DAGVTQSPTHLIKTRGQQVTLRCSPISGHKSVSWYQQVLGQGPQFIFQYYEKEERGRGNFPDRFSARQFPNYSSELNVNALLLGDSALYLCASRREGTGASPLHFGNGTRLTVT.

The rearrangement uses TRBV2 and TRBJ2-7; possibly TRBD2 for D (6 bases). CDR3 length: 11 amino acids. Germline V gene data show CDR1 as SNHLY and CDR2 as FYNNEI. Trimming removed 8 bases at V and 5 bases at J, with 10 bases between. This CDR3 reads CASGTPHEQYF. The CDR3 DNA follows: TGTGCCAGCGGGACTCCCCACGAGCAGTACTTC.

A few counts support this clone. This rearrangement joins TRBV6-5 to TRBJ2-7; 9 nucleotides agree with TRBD1. Germline loops: CDR1 MNHEY, CDR2 SVGAGI. This CDR3 contains 13 residues. The V gene end was trimmed by 6 bases and the J gene end by 5 bases; junction bases not matched to a gene: 5. In DNA form, the CDR3 reads TGTGCCAGCAGCTCCGGACAGGGGCACGAGCAGTACTTC. Protein: CASSSGQGHEQYF.

The chain has TRBV3-1 (or the pseudogene TRBV3-2) and TRBJ2-7; the match to TRBD2 covers 8 bases. Germline trimming cut 0 bases from V and 2 bases from J; bases unmatched to any gene: 12. The CDR3 has 18 residues. Germline V CDR1 and CDR2: LGHDT, YNNKEL (reference sequence). CDR3 bases: TGTGCCAGCAGCCAAGAAAGGGCCGGCGGGGGGAAAACCTACGAGCAGTACTTC. Protein product: CASSQERAGGGKTYEQYF.

The chain recombines TRBV10-1 with TRBJ2-7, with a possible D match to TRBD2 (6 bases). Deletions cut 3 bases from V and 5 bases from J, with 8 bases between. Germline assignment: CDR1 WNHNN and CDR2 SYGVQD (reference sequence). The CDR3 is 12 residues long. The CDR3 is CASSDRENEQYF. The CDR3 nucleotides read TGCGCCAGCAGTGACCGGGAGAACGAGCAGTACTTC.

The chain has TRBV12-3 or TRBV12-4 and TRBJ1-2, with D possibly matching TRBD1 (5 bases). V gave up 3 bases and J gave up 5 bases, with 7 bases separating them. The CDR3 length is 12 residues. The CDR3 protein is CASSFGGYGYTF. DNA for the CDR3: TGTGCCAGCAGTTTTGGGGGGTATGGCTACACCTTC.

V is TRBV5-1 and J is TRBJ2-2; 8 bases match TRBD1. V was pared by 1 base and J by 2 bases, with 4 bases of the junction left unmatched. The CDR3 runs to 16 residues. The germline gives CDR1 SGHRS, CDR2 YFSETQ. The CDR3 region has the DNA TGCGCCAGCAGCTTGTTCGGACAGGGTAACACCGGGGAGCTGTTTTTT. Amino acid sequence: CASSLFGQGNTGELFF. Together with reference TRBV5-1 and TRBJ2-2, the CDR3 gives the full variable domain: KAGVTQTPRYLIKTRGQQVTLSCSPISGHRSVSWYQQTPGQGLQFLFEYFSETQRNKGNFPGRFSGRQFSNSRSEMNVSTLELGDSALYLCASSLFGQGNTGELFFGEGSRLTVL.

The gene calls are TRBV10-3 and TRBJ1-6, with 7 bases lining up with TRBD1. V lost 2 bases and J lost 8; bases outside the gene matches: 6. Germline assignment: CDR1 ENHRY and CDR2 SYGVKD. CDR3 length: 15 residues. The CDR3 bases are TGTGCCATCAGTGAGACAGGGGAGGAGGATTCACCCCTCCACTTT. Translated, it gives CAISETGEEDSPLHF.

J is TRBJ2-1 and V is TRBV7-9, with 8 bases fitting TRBD2. The CDR3 runs to 14 residues. CDR1 SEHNR and CDR2 FQNEAQ come from the germline V gene (reference sequence). J was trimmed by 3 bases and V by 5 bases; bases with no gene match: 3. This CDR3 reads CASSLGTSYNEQFF. As DNA, the CDR3 is TGTGCCAGCAGCCTGGGGACTAGCTACAATGAGCAGTTCTTC.

The rearrangement uses TRBV6-5 and TRBJ1-3, with D unclear. This CDR3 comprises 14 residues. Between the trimmed V and J ends, which lost 8 bases and 4 bases, there was a span of 15 bases. CDR1 is MNHEY and CDR2 is SVGAGI in the germline V gene. In DNA form, the CDR3 reads TGTGCCAGCCAACAAAGGAGGGAAGGAAACACCATATATTTT. This codes for CASQQRREGNTIYF.

The CDR3 loop reads CASSATGDSNQPQHF. The CDR3 DNA reads as TGTGCCAGCAGCGCGACAGGGGACAGCAATCAGCCCCAGCATTTT. V gene TRBV9 combines with J gene TRBJ1-5; 8 bases fit TRBD1. CDR1 and CDR2 (germline): SGDLS, YYNGEE. V lost 3 bases to trimming and J lost 1 base; unmatched junction nucleotides: 3. The CDR3 covers 15 residues.

This clone occurred a few times. This chain joins TRBV5-1 and TRBJ2-5; tentative D call: TRBD2 (6 bases). Trimming stripped 7 bases from V and 5 bases from J, with 12 bases between. CDR1 SGHRS and CDR2 YFSETQ come from the germline V gene. The CDR3 extends over 12 amino acids. CDR3 coding DNA: TGCGCCAGCTTTCAGCGGGCGGAGACCCAGTACTTC. It yields the protein CASFQRAETQYF.